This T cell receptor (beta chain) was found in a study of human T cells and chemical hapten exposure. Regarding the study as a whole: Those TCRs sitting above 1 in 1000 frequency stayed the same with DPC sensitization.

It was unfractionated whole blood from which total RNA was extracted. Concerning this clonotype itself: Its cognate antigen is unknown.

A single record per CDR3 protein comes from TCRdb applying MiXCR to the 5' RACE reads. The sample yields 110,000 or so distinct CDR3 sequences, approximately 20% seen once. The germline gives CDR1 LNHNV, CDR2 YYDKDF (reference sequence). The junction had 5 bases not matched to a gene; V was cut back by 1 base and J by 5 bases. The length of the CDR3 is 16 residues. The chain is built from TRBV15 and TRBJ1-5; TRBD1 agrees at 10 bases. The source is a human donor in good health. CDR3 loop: CATSRASGTGDQPQHF. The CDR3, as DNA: TGTGCCACCAGCAGAGCCTCCGGGACAGGGGATCAGCCCCAGCATTTT.